What follows are 17 T cell receptor beta chains derived from one specimen sequenced in a study of OX40 agonist ivuxolimab in advanced cancers. Clones were read by immunoSEQ multiplex PCR, and TCRdb kept only the in-frame ones, dropping some. The sample carries around 54,000 clones, 80% to 95% recorded once. The starting material was CD4+ or CD8+ T cells sorted from blood, obtained in a trial of the OX40 agonist ivuxolimab. These receptors were obtained from an adult with an advanced solid tumor such as melanoma, head and neck, liver or kidney cancer.

The CDR3 spells CASSLAYNEQFF. In DNA, the CDR3 is TGTGCCAGCAGCTTAGCCTACAATGAGCAGTTCTTC. The V and J genes are TRBV7-2 and TRBJ2-1, with D uncertain. Deletions cut 0 bases from V and 3 bases from J, with 0 bases between. Germline V gives CDR1 SGHTA, CDR2 FQGNSA. The CDR3 contains 12 residues.

The chain employs TRBV9 and TRBJ1-1, with D tentatively TRBD1 (6 bases). V was shortened by 6 bases and J by 3 bases, with 15 bases between the two germline ends. Germline loops: CDR1 SGDLS, CDR2 YYNGEE. CDR3 length: 14 residues. CDR3 residues: CASTLGGGDTEAFF. As DNA, the CDR3 is TGTGCCAGCACCCTAGGGGGGGGAGACACTGAAGCTTTCTTT.

The V call is TRBV7-2, the J call TRBJ2-3, with D possibly TRBD2 on 5 matching bases. Between the trimmed V and J ends, which lost 3 bases and 0 bases, there was a span of 7 bases. The CDR3 runs 14 residues. Germline V gene sequence: CDR1 SGHTA, CDR2 FQGNSA. The CDR3 region is CASSLSGSTDTQYF. For the CDR3, the DNA is TGTGCCAGCAGCTTGAGCGGTAGCACAGATACGCAGTATTTT.

This chain connects TRBV9 to TRBJ1-2, with TRBD1 as a possible D gene (6 bases). Per the germline V gene, CDR1 is SGDLS and CDR2 is YYNGEE. Trimming took off 2 bases at V and 4 bases at J, with 9 bases between the two ends. The CDR3 extends over 13 amino acids. The CDR3 loop reads CASSVEDSYGYTF. Here the CDR3 DNA reads TGTGCCAGCAGCGTGGAGGACAGCTATGGCTACACCTTC.

The CDR3 reads CASSQEEGSLQPQHF. The CDR3 coding sequence is TGTGCCAGCAGCCAAGAGGAGGGGTCGTTACAGCCCCAGCATTTT. The chain recombines TRBV4-2 with TRBJ1-5, with TRBD1 as a possible D gene (5 bases). CDR1 and CDR2 from the germline V gene are LGHNA and YNFKEQ. The length of the CDR3 is 15 residues. V was cut by 0 bases and J by 7 bases, with 13 bases left in between.

This clone is medium-sized (0.01 to 0.1%) within its sample. V usage is TRBV7-9 and J usage is TRBJ1-1; no clear D gene. Germline lookup yields CDR1 SEHNR and CDR2 FQNEAQ (reference sequence). This CDR3 region has 14 residues. The V end lost 5 bases, the J end lost 0 bases, and 10 bases lay between the germline ends. CDR3 protein: CASSTTLMNTEAFF. DNA for the CDR3: TGTGCCAGCAGCACCACACTGATGAACACTGAAGCTTTCTTT.

A single count supports this clone. The rearrangement links TRBV6-5 to TRBJ2-7, with D maybe TRBD2 (6 bases). The V end was cut by 5 bases, the J end by 6 bases, with 14 bases between. The CDR3 has 13 residues. CDR1 MNHEY and CDR2 SVGAGI come from the germline V gene. CDR3 sequence: CASSMGMGGEQYF. In nucleotides, the CDR3 is TGTGCCAGCAGTATGGGGATGGGAGGCGAGCAGTACTTC.

This chain joins TRBV4-2 and TRBJ1-3, with 7 positions matching TRBD1. V was pared by 1 base and J by 3 bases, with 9 bases of the junction left unmatched. Germline V gene data show CDR1 as LGHNA and CDR2 as YNFKEQ. The CDR3 sequence is 17 residues long. In DNA, the CDR3 is TGTGCCAGCAGCCAAGTACGACAGGGTCCGATTGGAAACACCATATATTTT. This codes for CASSQVRQGPIGNTIYF.

This clone was picked up one time. This chain connects TRBV27 to TRBJ1-2; D remains unclear. Germline CDR1 is MNHEY and CDR2 is SMNVEV (reference sequence). V shed 3 bases and J shed 4 bases, with 9 bases lying between them. The length of the CDR3 is 13 residues. CDR3 region: CASSLGNGYGYTF. The CDR3 coding sequence is TGTGCCAGCAGTTTGGGTAACGGCTATGGCTACACCTTC.

The V gene is TRBV13, the J gene TRBJ2-3; D is unclear. The germline CDR1 and CDR2 sequences are PRHDT and FYEKMQ (reference sequence). The CDR3 length is 10 residues. V shed 5 bases and J shed 3 bases, with 0 bases lying between them. The CDR3, as DNA: TGTGCCAGCAGCACAGATACGCAGTATTTT. Translated, it gives CASSTDTQYF. The complete variable domain, with remaining parts taken from reference TRBV13 and TRBJ2-3, reads AAGVIQSPRHLIKEKRETATLKCYPIPRHDTVYWYQQGPGQDPQFLISFYEKMQSDKGSIPDRFSAQQFSDYHSELNMSSLELGDSALYFCASSTDTQYFGPGTRLTVL.

The chain uses TRBV27 and TRBJ2-1, with 10 bases lining up with TRBD2. Germline assignment: CDR1 MNHEY and CDR2 SMNVEV (reference sequence). The CDR3 spans 15 residues. After removal of 1 base from V and 6 bases from J, the junction contained 3 bases not matched to a gene. CDR3: CASSLWRTSGNEQFF. CDR3 in DNA: TGTGCCAGCAGTTTATGGAGGACTAGCGGCAATGAGCAGTTCTTC.

The rearrangement links TRBV6-1 to TRBJ1-5; no firm D call. V was trimmed by 2 bases and J by 0 bases, leaving 5 bases between them. The CDR3 has 14 residues. Germline lookup yields CDR1 MNHNS and CDR2 SASEGT. The CDR3, as DNA: TGTGCCAGCAGTGAAAGTGATAGCAATCAGCCCCAGCATTTT. It codes for CASSESDSNQPQHF.

The V gene is TRBV4-1, the J gene TRBJ2-3; D is unresolved. CDR3 length: 17 residues. Germline CDR1 reads MGHRA; CDR2 reads YSYEKL. Trimming took off 2 bases at V and 0 bases at J, with 15 bases between the two ends. The DNA for the CDR3 is TGCGCCAGCAGCCAAACAATAGCACCCGCTAGCACAGATACGCAGTATTTT. Residues: CASSQTIAPASTDTQYF.

CDR3 protein: CASSLVEPYGYTF. DNA of the CDR3: TGTGCCAGCAGCTTGGTGGAACCCTATGGCTACACCTTC. V and J are TRBV5-8 and TRBJ1-2; D gene unclear. V was trimmed by 0 bases and J by 4 bases, leaving 7 bases between them. The germline V gene has CDR1 SGHTS and CDR2 YDEGEE. The CDR3 sequence is 13 residues long.

Only one count was recorded for this clone. V gene TRBV19 combines with J gene TRBJ2-7; 7 nucleotides line up with TRBD1. This CDR3 spans 12 amino acids. Germline V lookup: CDR1 LNHDA, CDR2 SQIVND (reference sequence). J lost 5 bases, V lost 7 bases, and 5 bases had no gene match. The CDR3 sequence is CASNNRGDEQYF. The CDR3 DNA follows: TGTGCCAGTAATAACAGGGGCGACGAGCAGTACTTC. Full variable domain (remainder filled in from reference TRBV19 and TRBJ2-7): DGGITQSPKYLFRKEGQNVTLSCEQNLNHDAMYWYRQDPGQGLRLIYYSQIVNDFQKGDIAEGYSVSREKKESFPLTVTSAQKNPTAFYLCASNNRGDEQYFGPGTRLTVT.

J is TRBJ1-1 and V is TRBV13, with 11 positions matching TRBD1. This CDR3 has 16 amino acids. The germline V gene has CDR1 PRHDT and CDR2 FYEKMQ (reference sequence). V trimming: 4 bases; J trimming: 11 bases; junction bases outside the gene matches: 15. The DNA for the CDR3 is TGTGCCAGCAGCTCACCTGGACAGGGGGCTCGAACGGGGGCTTTCTTT. Its translation: CASSSPGQGARTGAFF.

This chain connects TRBV2 to TRBJ1-1; D gene uncertain. The CDR3 runs to 13 residues. CDR1 and CDR2 from the germline V gene are SNHLY and FYNNEI. V dropped 11 bases and J dropped 5 bases, with 18 bases sitting between them. The CDR3 DNA follows: TGTGCCCCCGTTGAGTCGTCGGGGACTGAAGCTTTCTTT. Protein product: CAPVESSGTEAFF.